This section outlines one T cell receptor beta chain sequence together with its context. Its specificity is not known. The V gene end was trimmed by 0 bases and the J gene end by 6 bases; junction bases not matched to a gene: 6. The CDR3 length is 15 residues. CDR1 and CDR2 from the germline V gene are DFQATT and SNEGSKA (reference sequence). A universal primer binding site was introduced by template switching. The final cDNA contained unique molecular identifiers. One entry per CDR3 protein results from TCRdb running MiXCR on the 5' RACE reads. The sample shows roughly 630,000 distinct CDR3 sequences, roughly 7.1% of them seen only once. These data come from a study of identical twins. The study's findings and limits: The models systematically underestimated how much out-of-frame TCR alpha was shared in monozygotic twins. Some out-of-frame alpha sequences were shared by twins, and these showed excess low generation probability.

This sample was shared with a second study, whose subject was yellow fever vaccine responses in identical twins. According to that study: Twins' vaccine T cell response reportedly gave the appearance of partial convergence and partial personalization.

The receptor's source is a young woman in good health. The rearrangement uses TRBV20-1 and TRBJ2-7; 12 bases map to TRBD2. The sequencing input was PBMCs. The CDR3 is CSAREASGRAAEQYF. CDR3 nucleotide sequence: TGCAGTGCTAGAGAGGCTAGCGGGAGGGCCGCCGAGCAGTACTTC.